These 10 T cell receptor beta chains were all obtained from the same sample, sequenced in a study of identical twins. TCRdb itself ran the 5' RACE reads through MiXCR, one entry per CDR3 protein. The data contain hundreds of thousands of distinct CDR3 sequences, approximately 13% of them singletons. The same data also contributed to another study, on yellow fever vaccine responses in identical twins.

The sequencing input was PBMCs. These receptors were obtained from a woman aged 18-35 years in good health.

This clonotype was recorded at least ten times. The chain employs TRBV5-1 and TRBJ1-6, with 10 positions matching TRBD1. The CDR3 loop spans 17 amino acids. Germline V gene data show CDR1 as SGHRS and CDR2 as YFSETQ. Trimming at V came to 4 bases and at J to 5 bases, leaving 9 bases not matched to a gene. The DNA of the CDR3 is TGCGCCAGCAGCATATACCGGGACAGGGGTAATAATTCACCCCTCCACTTT. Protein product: CASSIYRDRGNNSPLHF.

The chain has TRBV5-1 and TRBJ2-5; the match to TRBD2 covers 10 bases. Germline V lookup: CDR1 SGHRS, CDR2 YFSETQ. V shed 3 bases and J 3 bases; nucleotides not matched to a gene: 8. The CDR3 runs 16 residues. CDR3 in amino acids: CASSSGTSGVKETQYF. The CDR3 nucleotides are TGCGCCAGCAGCTCCGGTACTAGCGGGGTAAAAGAGACCCAGTACTTC.

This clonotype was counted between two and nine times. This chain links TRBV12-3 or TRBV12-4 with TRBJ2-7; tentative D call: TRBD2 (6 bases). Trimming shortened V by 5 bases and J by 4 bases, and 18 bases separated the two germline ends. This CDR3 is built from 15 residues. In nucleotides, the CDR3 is TGTGCCAGCAGTCTACGGGAAGCGGGCATGTACGAGCAGTACTTC. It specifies CASSLREAGMYEQYF.

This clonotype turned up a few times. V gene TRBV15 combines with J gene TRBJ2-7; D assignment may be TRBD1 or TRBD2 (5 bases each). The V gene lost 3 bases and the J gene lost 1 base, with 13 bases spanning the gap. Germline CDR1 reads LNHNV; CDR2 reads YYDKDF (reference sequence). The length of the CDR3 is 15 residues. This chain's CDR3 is CATSRGVEGSYEQYF. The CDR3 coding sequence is TGTGCCACCAGCAGGGGGGTAGAGGGGTCCTACGAGCAGTACTTC.

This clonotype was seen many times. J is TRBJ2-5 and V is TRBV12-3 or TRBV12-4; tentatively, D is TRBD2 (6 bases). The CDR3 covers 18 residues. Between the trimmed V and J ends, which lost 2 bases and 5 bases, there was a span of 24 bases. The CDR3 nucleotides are TGTGCCAGCAGTTTATTGTTCCAGGGAGGACCTTTACGGGAGACCCAGTACTTC. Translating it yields CASSLLFQGGPLRETQYF.

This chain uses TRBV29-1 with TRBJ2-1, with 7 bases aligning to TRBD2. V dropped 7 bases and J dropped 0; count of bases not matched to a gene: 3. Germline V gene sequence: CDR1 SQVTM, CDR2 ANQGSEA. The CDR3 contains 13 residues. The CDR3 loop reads CSGGGSSYNEQFF. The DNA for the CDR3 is TGCAGCGGGGGCGGGAGCTCCTACAATGAGCAGTTCTTC.

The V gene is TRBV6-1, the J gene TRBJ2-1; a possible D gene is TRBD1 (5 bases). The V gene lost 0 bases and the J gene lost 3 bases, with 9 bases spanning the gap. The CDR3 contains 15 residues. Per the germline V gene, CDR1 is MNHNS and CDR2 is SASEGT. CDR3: CASSEALTDYNEQFF. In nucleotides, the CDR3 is TGTGCCAGCAGTGAAGCGTTGACAGACTACAATGAGCAGTTCTTC.

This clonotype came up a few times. CDR3 amino acids: CASSARVGSYNEQFF. CDR3 bases: TGTGCCAGCAGCGCTCGGGTTGGCTCCTACAATGAGCAGTTCTTC. The chain combines TRBV9 with TRBJ2-1, with D unresolved. Per the germline V gene, CDR1 is SGDLS and CDR2 is YYNGEE. V lost 3 bases and J lost 0, with 10 bases in between. The CDR3 consists of 15 residues.

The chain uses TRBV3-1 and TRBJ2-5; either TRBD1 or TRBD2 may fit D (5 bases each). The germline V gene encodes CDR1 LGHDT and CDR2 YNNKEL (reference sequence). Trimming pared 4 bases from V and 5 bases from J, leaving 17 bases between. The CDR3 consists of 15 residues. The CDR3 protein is CASSPQGTVSETQYF. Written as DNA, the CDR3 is TGTGCCAGCAGCCCCCAAGGGACCGTCTCGGAGACCCAGTACTTC.

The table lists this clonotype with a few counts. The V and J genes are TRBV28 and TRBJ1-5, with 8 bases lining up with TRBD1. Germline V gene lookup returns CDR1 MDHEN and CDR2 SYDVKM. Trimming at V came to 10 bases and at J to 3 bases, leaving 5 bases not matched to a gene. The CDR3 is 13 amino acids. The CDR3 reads CATGTGFNQPQHF. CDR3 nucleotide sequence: TGTGCCACGGGGACAGGTTTCAATCAGCCCCAGCATTTT.